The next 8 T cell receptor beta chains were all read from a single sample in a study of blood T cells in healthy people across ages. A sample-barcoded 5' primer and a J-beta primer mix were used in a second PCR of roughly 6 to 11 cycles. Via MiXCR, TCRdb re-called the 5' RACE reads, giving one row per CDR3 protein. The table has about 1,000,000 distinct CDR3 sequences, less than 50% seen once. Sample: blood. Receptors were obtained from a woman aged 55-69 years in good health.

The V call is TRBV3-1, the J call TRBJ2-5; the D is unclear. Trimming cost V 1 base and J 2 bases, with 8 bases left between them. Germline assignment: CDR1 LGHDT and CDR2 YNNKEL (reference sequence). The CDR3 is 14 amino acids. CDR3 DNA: TGTGCCAGCAGCCAAGTCAACTCACAAGAGACCCAGTACTTC. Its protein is CASSQVNSQETQYF.

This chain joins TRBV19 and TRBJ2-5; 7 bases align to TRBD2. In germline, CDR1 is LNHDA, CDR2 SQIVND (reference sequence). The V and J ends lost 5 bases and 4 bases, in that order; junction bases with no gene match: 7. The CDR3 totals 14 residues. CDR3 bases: TGTGCCAGTAGTGATATCAGGGAGGGAGAGACCCAGTACTTC. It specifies CASSDIREGETQYF.

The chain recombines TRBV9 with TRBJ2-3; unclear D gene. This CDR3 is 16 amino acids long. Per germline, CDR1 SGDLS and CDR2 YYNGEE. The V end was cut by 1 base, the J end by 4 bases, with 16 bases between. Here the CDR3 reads CASSVWPVSPPDTQYF. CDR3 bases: TGTGCCAGCAGCGTATGGCCCGTATCCCCCCCAGATACGCAGTATTTT.

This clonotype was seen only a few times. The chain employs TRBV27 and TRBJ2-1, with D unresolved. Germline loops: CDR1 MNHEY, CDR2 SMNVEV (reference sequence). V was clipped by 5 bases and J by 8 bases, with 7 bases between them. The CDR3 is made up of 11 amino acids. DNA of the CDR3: TGTGCCAGCAGTCGGCTAGATGAGCAGTTCTTC. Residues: CASSRLDEQFF.

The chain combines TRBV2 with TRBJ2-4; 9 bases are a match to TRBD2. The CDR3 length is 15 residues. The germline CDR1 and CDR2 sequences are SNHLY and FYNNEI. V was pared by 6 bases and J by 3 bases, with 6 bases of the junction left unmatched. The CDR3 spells CASRGSSGNKNIQYF. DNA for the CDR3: TGTGCCAGCAGGGGGTCTAGCGGGAACAAAAACATTCAGTACTTC.

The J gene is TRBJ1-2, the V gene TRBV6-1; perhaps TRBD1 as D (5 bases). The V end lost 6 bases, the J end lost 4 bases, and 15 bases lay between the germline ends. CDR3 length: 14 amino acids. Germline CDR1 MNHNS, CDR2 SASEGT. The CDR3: CASRAGHSTYGYTF. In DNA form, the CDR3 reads TGTGCCAGCAGGGCAGGGCATTCCACCTATGGCTACACCTTC.

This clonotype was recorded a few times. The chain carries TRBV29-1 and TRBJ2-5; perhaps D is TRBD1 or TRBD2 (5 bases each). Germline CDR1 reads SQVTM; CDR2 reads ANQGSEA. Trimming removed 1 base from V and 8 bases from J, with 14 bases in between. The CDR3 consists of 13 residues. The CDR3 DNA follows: TGCAGCGTTGAAGTGAGAGGGGCTGGAACCCAGTACTTC. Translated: CSVEVRGAGTQYF.

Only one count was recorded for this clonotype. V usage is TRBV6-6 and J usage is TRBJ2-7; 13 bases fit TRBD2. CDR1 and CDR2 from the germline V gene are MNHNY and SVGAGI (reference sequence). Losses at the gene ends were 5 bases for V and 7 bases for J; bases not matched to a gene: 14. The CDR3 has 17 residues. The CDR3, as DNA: TGTGCCAGCAGTACTACTAGCGGGAGGGGGATACGCAATGAGCAGTACTTC. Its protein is CASSTTSGRGIRNEQYF.